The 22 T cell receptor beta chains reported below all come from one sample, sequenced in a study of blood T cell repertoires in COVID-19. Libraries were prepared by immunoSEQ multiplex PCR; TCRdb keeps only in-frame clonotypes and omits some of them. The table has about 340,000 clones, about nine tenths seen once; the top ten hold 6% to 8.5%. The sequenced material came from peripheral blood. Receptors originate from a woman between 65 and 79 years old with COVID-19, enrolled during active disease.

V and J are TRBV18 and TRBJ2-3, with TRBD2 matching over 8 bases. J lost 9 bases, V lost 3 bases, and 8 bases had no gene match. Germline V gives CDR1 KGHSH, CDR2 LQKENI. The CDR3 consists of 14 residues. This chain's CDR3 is CASSPGGGTVTQYF. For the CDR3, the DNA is TGTGCCAGCTCACCGGGCGGGGGGACGGTCACGCAGTATTTT.

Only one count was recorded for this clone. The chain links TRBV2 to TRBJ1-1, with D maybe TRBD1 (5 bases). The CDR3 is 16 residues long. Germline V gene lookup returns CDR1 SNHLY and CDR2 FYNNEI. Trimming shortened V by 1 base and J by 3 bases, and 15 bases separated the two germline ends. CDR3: CASSEGRGWGYTEAFF. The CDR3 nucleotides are TGTGCCAGCAGTGAAGGAAGAGGTTGGGGCTACACTGAAGCTTTCTTT. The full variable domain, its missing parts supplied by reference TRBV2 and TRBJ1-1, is EPEVTQTPSHQVTQMGQEVILRCVPISNHLYFYWYRQILGQKVEFLVSFYNNEISEKSEIFDDQFSVERPDGSNFTLKIRSTKLEDSAMYFCASSEGRGWGYTEAFFGQGTRLTVV.

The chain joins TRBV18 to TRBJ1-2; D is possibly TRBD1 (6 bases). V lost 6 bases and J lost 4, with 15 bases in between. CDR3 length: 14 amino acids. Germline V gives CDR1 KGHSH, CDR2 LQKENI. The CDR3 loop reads CASSPSDSLYGYTF. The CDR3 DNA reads TGTGCCAGCTCGCCATCGGACAGCCTCTATGGCTACACCTTC.

DNA of the CDR3: TGTGCCAGCTCATCCCGCGATTCACCCCTCCACTTT. Translation gives CASSSRDSPLHF. This chain connects TRBV18 to TRBJ1-6; no clear D gene. The CDR3 length is 12 residues. V gave up 5 bases and J gave up 8 bases, with 7 bases separating them. The V gene's germline CDR1 is KGHSH and CDR2 LQKENI.

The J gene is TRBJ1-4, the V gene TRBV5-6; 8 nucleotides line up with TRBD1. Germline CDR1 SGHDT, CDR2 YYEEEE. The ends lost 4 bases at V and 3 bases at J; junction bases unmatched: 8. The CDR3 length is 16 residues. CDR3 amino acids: CASSQGGQAPNEKLFF. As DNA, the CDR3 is TGTGCCAGCAGCCAGGGGGGACAGGCGCCTAATGAAAAACTGTTTTTT. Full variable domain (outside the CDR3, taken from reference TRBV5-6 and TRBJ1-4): DAGVTQSPTHLIKTRGQQVTLRCSPKSGHDTVSWYQQALGQGPQFIFQYYEEEERQRGNFPDRFSGHQFPNYSSELNVNALLLGDSALYLCASSQGGQAPNEKLFFGSGTQLSVL.

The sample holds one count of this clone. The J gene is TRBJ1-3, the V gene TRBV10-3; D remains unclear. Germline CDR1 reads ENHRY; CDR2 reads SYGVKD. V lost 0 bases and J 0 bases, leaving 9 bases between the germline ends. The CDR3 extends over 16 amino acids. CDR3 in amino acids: CAISESRGSSGNTIYF. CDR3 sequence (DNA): TGTGCCATCAGTGAGTCGAGAGGGAGCTCTGGAAACACCATATATTTT.

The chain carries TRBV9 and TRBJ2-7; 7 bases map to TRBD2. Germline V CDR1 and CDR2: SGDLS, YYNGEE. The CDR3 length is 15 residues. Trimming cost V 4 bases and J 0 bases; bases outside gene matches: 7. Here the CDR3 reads CASSPHPGGSYEQYF. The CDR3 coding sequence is TGTGCCAGCAGCCCCCATCCGGGGGGCTCCTACGAGCAGTACTTC.

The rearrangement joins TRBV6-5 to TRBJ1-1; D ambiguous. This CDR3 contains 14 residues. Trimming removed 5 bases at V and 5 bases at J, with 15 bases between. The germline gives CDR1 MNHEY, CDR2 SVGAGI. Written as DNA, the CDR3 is TGTGCCAGCAGTCCCCAGACACGCGAGACTGAAGCTTTCTTT. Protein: CASSPQTRETEAFF.

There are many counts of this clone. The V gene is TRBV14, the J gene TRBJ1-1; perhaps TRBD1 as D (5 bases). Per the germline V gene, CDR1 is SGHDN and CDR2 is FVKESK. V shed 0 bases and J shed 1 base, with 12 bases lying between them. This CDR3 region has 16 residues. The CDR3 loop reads CASSQDRRGGNTEAFF. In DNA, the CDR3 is TGTGCCAGCAGCCAAGATAGGAGGGGCGGGAACACTGAAGCTTTCTTT.

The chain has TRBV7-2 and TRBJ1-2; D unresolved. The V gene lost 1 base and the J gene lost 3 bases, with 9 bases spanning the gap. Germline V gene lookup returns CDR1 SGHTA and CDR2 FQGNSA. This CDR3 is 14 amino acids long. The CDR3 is CASSLVAMDYGYTF. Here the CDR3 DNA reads TGTGCCAGCAGCTTAGTCGCGATGGACTATGGCTACACCTTC.

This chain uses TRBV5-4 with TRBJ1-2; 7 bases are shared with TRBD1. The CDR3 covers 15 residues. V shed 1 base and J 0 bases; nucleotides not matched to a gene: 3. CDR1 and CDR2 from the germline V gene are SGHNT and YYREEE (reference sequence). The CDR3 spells CASSLRRGPNYGYTF. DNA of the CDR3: TGTGCCAGCAGCTTGAGGAGGGGGCCTAACTATGGCTACACCTTC.

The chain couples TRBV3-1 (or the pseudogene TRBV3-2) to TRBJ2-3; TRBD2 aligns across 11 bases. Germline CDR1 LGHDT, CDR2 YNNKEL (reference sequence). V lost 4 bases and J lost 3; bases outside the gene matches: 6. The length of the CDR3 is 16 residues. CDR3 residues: CASSLSLAGATDTQYF. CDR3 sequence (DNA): TGTGCCAGCAGCCTCTCACTAGCGGGGGCTACAGATACGCAGTATTTT.

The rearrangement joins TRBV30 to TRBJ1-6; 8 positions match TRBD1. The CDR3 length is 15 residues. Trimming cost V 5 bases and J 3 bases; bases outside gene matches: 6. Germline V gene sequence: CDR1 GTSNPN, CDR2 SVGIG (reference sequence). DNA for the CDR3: TGTGCCTGGTTCCAGGGGACAGGCTATAATTCACCCCTCCACTTT. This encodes CAWFQGTGYNSPLHF.

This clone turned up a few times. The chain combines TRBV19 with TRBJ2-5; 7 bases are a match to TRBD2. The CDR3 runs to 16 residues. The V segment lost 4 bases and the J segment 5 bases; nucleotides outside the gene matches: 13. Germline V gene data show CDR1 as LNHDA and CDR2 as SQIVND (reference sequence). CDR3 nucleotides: TGTGCCAGTAGTACACAGCGGGGCCTCCGGGAGGAGACCCAGTACTTC. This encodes CASSTQRGLREETQYF.

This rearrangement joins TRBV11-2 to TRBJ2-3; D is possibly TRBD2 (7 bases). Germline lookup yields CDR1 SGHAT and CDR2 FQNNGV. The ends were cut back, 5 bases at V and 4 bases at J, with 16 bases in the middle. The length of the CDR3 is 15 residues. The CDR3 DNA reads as TGTGCCAGCAGCCTTTCGGGGGGCCGTGCAGATACGCAGTATTTT. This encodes CASSLSGGRADTQYF.

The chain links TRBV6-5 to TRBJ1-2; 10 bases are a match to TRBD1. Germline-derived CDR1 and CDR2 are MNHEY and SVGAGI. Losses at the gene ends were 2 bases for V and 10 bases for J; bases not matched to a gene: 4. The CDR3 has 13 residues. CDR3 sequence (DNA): TGTGCCAGCAGTTACCTGGACAGGGGGATCTACACCTTC. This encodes CASSYLDRGIYTF.

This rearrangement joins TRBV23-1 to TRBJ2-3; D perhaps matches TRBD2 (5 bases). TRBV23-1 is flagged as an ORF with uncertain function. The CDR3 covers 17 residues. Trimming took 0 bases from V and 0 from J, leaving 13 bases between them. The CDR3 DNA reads TGCGCCAGCAGTCAATCCGGGAAGGAGGCTAGCACAGATACGCAGTATTTT. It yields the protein CASSQSGKEASTDTQYF.

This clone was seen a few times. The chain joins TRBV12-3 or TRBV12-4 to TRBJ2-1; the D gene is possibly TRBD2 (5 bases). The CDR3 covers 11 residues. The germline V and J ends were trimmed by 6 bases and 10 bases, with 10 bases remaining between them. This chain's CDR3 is CASSNRGEQFF. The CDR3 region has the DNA TGTGCCAGCAGCAATCGAGGGGAGCAGTTCTTC.

The CDR3 loop is CASSYSGRPRETQYF. CDR3 bases: TGTGCCAGCAGTTACTCGGGGCGGCCCCGGGAGACCCAGTACTTC. The genes are TRBV6-5 and TRBJ2-5; possible D gene TRBD1, 5 bases. The V gene lost 0 bases and the J gene lost 5 bases, with 13 bases spanning the gap. The CDR3 covers 15 residues. CDR1 and CDR2 (germline): MNHEY, SVGAGI.

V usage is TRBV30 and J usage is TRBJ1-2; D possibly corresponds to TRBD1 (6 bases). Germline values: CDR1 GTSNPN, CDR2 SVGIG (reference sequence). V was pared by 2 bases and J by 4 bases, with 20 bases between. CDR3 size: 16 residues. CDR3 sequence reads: CAWSPWTVTASYGYTF. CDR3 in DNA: TGTGCCTGGAGTCCCTGGACAGTAACCGCTTCCTATGGCTACACCTTC.

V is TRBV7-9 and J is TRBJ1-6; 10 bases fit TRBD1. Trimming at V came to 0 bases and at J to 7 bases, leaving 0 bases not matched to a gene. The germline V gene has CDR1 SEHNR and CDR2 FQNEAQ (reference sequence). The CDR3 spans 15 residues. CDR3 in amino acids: CASSLAGQGNSPLHF. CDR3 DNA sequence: TGTGCCAGCAGCTTAGCGGGACAGGGGAATTCACCCCTCCACTTT. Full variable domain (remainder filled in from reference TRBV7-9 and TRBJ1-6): DTGVSQNPRHKITKRGQNVTFRCDPISEHNRLYWYRQTLGQGPEFLTYFQNEAQLEKSRLLSDRFSAERPKGSFSTLEIQRTEQGDSAMYLCASSLAGQGNSPLHFGNGTRLTVT.

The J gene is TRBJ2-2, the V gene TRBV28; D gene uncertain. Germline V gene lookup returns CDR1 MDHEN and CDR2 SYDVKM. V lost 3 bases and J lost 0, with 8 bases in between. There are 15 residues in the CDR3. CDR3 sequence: CASSFSPSNTGELFF. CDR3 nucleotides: TGTGCCAGCAGTTTCAGTCCGTCGAACACCGGGGAGCTGTTTTTT.